This T cell receptor beta chain stems from a study of T cells in Graves' hyperthyroidism and ophthalmopathy. It was RNA transcripts that yielded the amplified TCR beta CDR3 regions. First-round RT-PCR targeting the TCR CDR3 was performed with the HTBI primer set. TCRdb redid the calling of the multiplex PCR reads with MiXCR, one entry per CDR3 protein. The sample has approximately 690,000 distinct CDR3 sequences, roughly 15% seen once. This CDR3 is 15 amino acids long. Trimming cost V 1 base and J 7 bases; bases outside gene matches: 10. Germline-derived CDR1 and CDR2 are GTSNPN and SVGIG (reference sequence).

V gene TRBV30 combines with J gene TRBJ1-5; 7 bases map to TRBD1. This clonotype originated in a woman aged 50 to 60 with Graves' ophthalmopathy. What was sequenced was blood. The CDR3 reads CAWSGLRQGGQPQHF. As DNA, the CDR3 is TGTGCCTGGAGTGGCCTACGACAGGGAGGACAGCCCCAGCATTTT.